The rows below give T cell receptor beta chains drawn from one sample of a study of PD-L1 blockade in urothelial cancer. The protocol was immunoSEQ multiplex PCR, while the TCRdb copy is restricted to in-frame clones and leaves out a portion. The data show 29,000 or so clones, 84% seen once. This material consisted of PBMCs, taken around atezolizumab (anti-PD-L1) treatment. These receptors were collected from a man aged 70-80 years with urothelial cancer. Each CDR3 is given with its conserved first and last residue. D genes are given only for firm matches. Some rows have no size entry. The others give once, few or many, or a class for an expanded clone.

clone size: -
CDR3 length: 14
D gene: -
J gene: TRBJ2-3
V gene: TRBV5-4
CDR3 protein: CASSLERRTDTQYF
CDR3 DNA: TGTGCCAGCAGCTTGGAGCGCCGCACAGATACGCAGTATTTT

clone size: -
CDR3 length: 14
D gene: -
J gene: TRBJ2-3
V gene: TRBV10-2
CDR3 protein: CASSEAPGQDTQYF
CDR3 DNA: TGCGCCAGCAGTGAGGCGCCAGGCCAAGATACGCAGTATTTT

clone size: -
CDR3 length: 15
D gene: TRBD1
J gene: TRBJ2-2
V gene: TRBV5-1
CDR3 protein: CASTTGTGLSGELFF
CDR3 DNA: TGCGCCAGCACAACCGGGACAGGGCTTTCCGGGGAGCTGTTTTTT

clone size: -
CDR3 length: 14
D gene: TRBD2
J gene: TRBJ2-1
V gene: TRBV27
CDR3 protein: CASAILAGVNEQFF
CDR3 DNA: TGTGCCAGCGCAATACTAGCGGGGGTTAATGAGCAGTTCTTC

clone size: once
CDR3 length: 15
D gene: -
J gene: TRBJ2-1
V gene: TRBV6-6
CDR3 protein: CASSLSGLAISEQFF
CDR3 DNA: TGTGCCAGCAGCCTCTCGGGACTGGCGATCAGTGAGCAGTTCTTC

clone size: -
CDR3 length: 14
D gene: -
J gene: TRBJ2-5
V gene: TRBV7-6
CDR3 protein: CASSRGGLGETQYF
CDR3 DNA: TGTGCCAGCAGCCGCGGGGGCCTGGGGGAGACCCAGTACTTC

clone size: once
CDR3 length: 16
D gene: -
J gene: TRBJ2-1
V gene: TRBV19
CDR3 protein: CASKGGRELVYNEQFF
CDR3 DNA: TGTGCCAGTAAGGGTGGCCGGGAGTTGGTCTACAATGAGCAGTTCTTC

clone size: -
CDR3 length: 17
D gene: TRBD2
J gene: TRBJ2-3
V gene: TRBV7-2
CDR3 protein: CASSSVGAGVYRDTQYF
CDR3 DNA: TGTGCCAGCAGCTCCGTTGGAGCGGGGGTCTACAGAGATACGCAGTATTTT

clone size: -
CDR3 length: 13
D gene: -
J gene: TRBJ1-1
V gene: TRBV6-6
CDR3 protein: CASSFAGNTEAFF
CDR3 DNA: TGTGCCAGCAGTTTCGCCGGGAACACTGAAGCTTTCTTT

clone size: -
CDR3 length: 18
D gene: TRBD2
J gene: TRBJ2-7
V gene: TRBV7-9
CDR3 protein: CASTAGLAGGFYVDEQYF
CDR3 DNA: TGTGCCAGCACCGCTGGACTAGCGGGGGGGTTTTACGTAGACGAGCAGTACTTC

clone size: -
CDR3 length: 15
D gene: TRBD2
J gene: TRBJ2-3
V gene: TRBV7-2
CDR3 protein: CASSLDRGGTDTQYF
CDR3 DNA: TGTGCCAGCAGCTTAGACCGGGGGGGCACAGATACGCAGTATTTT

clone size: few
CDR3 length: 14
D gene: TRBD1
J gene: TRBJ1-4
V gene: TRBV19
CDR3 protein: CASCSTGEGGKLFF
CDR3 DNA: TGTGCCAGTTGCTCGACAGGGGAGGGCGGAAAACTGTTTTTT

clone size: -
CDR3 length: 16
D gene: -
J gene: TRBJ2-3
V gene: TRBV6-6
CDR3 protein: CASSYSAPPGTDTQYF
CDR3 DNA: TGTGCCAGCAGTTACTCGGCTCCCCCCGGCACAGATACGCAGTATTTT

clone size: -
CDR3 length: 16
D gene: TRBD2
J gene: TRBJ2-1
V gene: TRBV9
CDR3 protein: CASSEGLAASYNEQFF
CDR3 DNA: TGTGCCAGCAGCGAGGGACTAGCGGCTTCCTACAATGAGCAGTTCTTC

clone size: -
CDR3 length: 17
D gene: -
J gene: TRBJ1-1
V gene: TRBV27
CDR3 protein: CASSFRSGLSMGTEAFF
CDR3 DNA: TGTGCCAGCAGTTTCAGATCAGGGCTATCGATGGGCACTGAAGCTTTCTTT

clone size: -
CDR3 length: 16
D gene: -
J gene: TRBJ1-1
V gene: TRBV6-1
CDR3 protein: CASSDGEGGTDTEAFF
CDR3 DNA: TGTGCCAGCAGTGATGGGGAAGGGGGAACGGACACTGAAGCTTTCTTT

clone size: -
CDR3 length: 15
D gene: -
J gene: TRBJ2-2
V gene: TRBV5-1
CDR3 protein: CASSLVGGNTGELFF
CDR3 DNA: TGCGCCAGCAGCTTGGTTGGCGGAAACACCGGGGAGCTGTTTTTT

clone size: -
CDR3 length: 13
D gene: -
J gene: TRBJ1-5
V gene: TRBV19
CDR3 protein: CASSSDRNQPQHF
CDR3 DNA: TGTGCCAGTAGCTCGGACAGAAATCAGCCCCAGCATTTT

clone size: once
CDR3 length: 14
D gene: -
J gene: TRBJ2-7
V gene: TRBV5-1
CDR3 protein: CASSLGLDNYEQYF
CDR3 DNA: TGCGCCAGCAGCTTGGGACTAGATAACTACGAGCAGTACTTC

clone size: -
CDR3 length: 13
D gene: TRBD1
J gene: TRBJ1-2
V gene: TRBV6-1
CDR3 protein: CASRDRGFNGYTF
CDR3 DNA: TGTGCCAGCCGGGACAGGGGGTTCAATGGCTACACCTTC

clone size: -
CDR3 length: 18
D gene: TRBD1
J gene: TRBJ2-6
V gene: TRBV18
CDR3 protein: CASSPGQGASAGANVLTF
CDR3 DNA: TGTGCCAGCTCACCGGGACAGGGGGCGTCTGCCGGGGCCAACGTCCTGACTTTC

clone size: -
CDR3 length: 15
D gene: TRBD1
J gene: TRBJ1-1
V gene: TRBV19
CDR3 protein: CASIRAGGSGTEAFF
CDR3 DNA: TGTGCCAGTATTAGGGCAGGGGGCTCGGGTACTGAAGCTTTCTTT

clone size: -
CDR3 length: 14
D gene: TRBD1
J gene: TRBJ2-5
V gene: TRBV28
CDR3 protein: CASSLFRTGRSQYF
CDR3 DNA: TGTGCCAGCAGTTTATTCAGGACAGGGAGATCCCAGTACTTC

clone size: -
CDR3 length: 16
D gene: -
J gene: TRBJ2-1
V gene: TRBV12-5
CDR3 protein: CASGLYPQGWADEQFF
CDR3 DNA: TGTGCTAGTGGTTTGTATCCCCAAGGATGGGCCGATGAGCAGTTCTTC

clone size: few
CDR3 length: 16
D gene: TRBD2
J gene: TRBJ2-5
V gene: TRBV18
CDR3 protein: CASSLTRTAGEETQYF
CDR3 DNA: TGTGCCAGCTCACTGACACGGACTGCGGGGGAGGAGACCCAGTACTTC

clone size: -
CDR3 length: 16
D gene: TRBD1
J gene: TRBJ2-2
V gene: TRBV2
CDR3 protein: CASSAPTGYATGELFF
CDR3 DNA: TGTGCCAGCAGTGCTCCGACAGGGTATGCGACCGGGGAGCTGTTTTTT

clone size: -
CDR3 length: 16
D gene: TRBD1
J gene: TRBJ1-1
V gene: TRBV19
CDR3 protein: CASSPWTGVGNTEAFF
CDR3 DNA: TGTGCCAGTAGTCCATGGACAGGTGTTGGGAACACTGAAGCTTTCTTT

clone size: once
CDR3 length: 15
D gene: -
J gene: TRBJ1-5
V gene: TRBV14
CDR3 protein: CASSQGGRGNQPQHF
CDR3 DNA: TGTGCCAGCAGCCAAGGAGGCAGGGGAAATCAGCCCCAGCATTTT

clone size: -
CDR3 length: 13
D gene: -
J gene: TRBJ1-4
V gene: TRBV18
CDR3 protein: CASSPGLNEKLFF
CDR3 DNA: TGTGCCAGCTCACCAGGCCTTAATGAAAAACTGTTTTTT

clone size: -
CDR3 length: 11
D gene: -
J gene: TRBJ1-1
V gene: TRBV20-1
CDR3 protein: CSASVFPEAFF
CDR3 DNA: TGCAGTGCTAGTGTCTTTCCTGAAGCTTTCTTT

clone size: -
CDR3 length: 14
D gene: -
J gene: TRBJ1-1
V gene: TRBV9
CDR3 protein: CASSVGAGNTEAFF
CDR3 DNA: TGTGCCAGCAGCGTAGGAGCGGGGAACACTGAAGCTTTCTTT

clone size: few
CDR3 length: 16
D gene: TRBD2
J gene: TRBJ2-1
V gene: TRBV7-2
CDR3 protein: CASSFVGLAGANEQFF
CDR3 DNA: TGTGCCAGCAGCTTCGTTGGGCTAGCGGGGGCCAATGAGCAGTTCTTC

clone size: -
CDR3 length: 15
D gene: TRBD1
J gene: TRBJ2-2
V gene: TRBV30
CDR3 protein: CAWSRRQGVYGELFF
CDR3 DNA: TGTGCCTGGTCTCGCCGACAGGGAGTATACGGGGAGCTGTTTTTT

clone size: once
CDR3 length: 11
D gene: -
J gene: TRBJ2-1
V gene: TRBV5-4
CDR3 protein: CASSLGRTQFF
CDR3 DNA: TGTGCCAGCAGCTTGGGACGGACTCAGTTCTTC

clone size: -
CDR3 length: 11
D gene: TRBD1
J gene: TRBJ1-1
V gene: TRBV7-9
CDR3 protein: CAGQGNTEAFF
CDR3 DNA: TGTGCCGGACAGGGGAACACTGAAGCTTTCTTT

clone size: -
CDR3 length: 17
D gene: TRBD1
J gene: TRBJ1-2
V gene: TRBV28
CDR3 protein: CASSLLLVGTGTYGYTF
CDR3 DNA: TGTGCCAGCAGTTTACTGTTAGTAGGGACAGGGACCTATGGCTACACCTTC

clone size: -
CDR3 length: 14
D gene: -
J gene: TRBJ2-7
V gene: TRBV5-6
CDR3 protein: CASSFPGSRYEQYF
CDR3 DNA: TGTGCCAGCAGCTTTCCCGGGAGTAGGTACGAGCAGTACTTC

clone size: -
CDR3 length: 13
D gene: TRBD1
J gene: TRBJ2-1
V gene: TRBV2
CDR3 protein: CANGQGIGNEQFF
CDR3 DNA: TGTGCCAACGGACAGGGTATCGGGAATGAGCAGTTCTTC

clone size: -
CDR3 length: 13
D gene: TRBD1
J gene: TRBJ1-2
V gene: TRBV27
CDR3 protein: CASSSTTGYGYTF
CDR3 DNA: TGTGCCAGCAGTTCCACGACAGGGTACGGCTACACCTTC

clone size: few
CDR3 length: 14
D gene: -
J gene: TRBJ1-5
V gene: TRBV19
CDR3 protein: CASQKGQGGQPQHF
CDR3 DNA: TGTGCCAGTCAGAAAGGGCAGGGCGGTCAGCCCCAGCATTTT

clone size: -
CDR3 length: 14
D gene: -
J gene: TRBJ2-7
V gene: TRBV7-9
CDR3 protein: CASSSGISSYEQYF
CDR3 DNA: TGTGCCAGCAGCTCAGGTATTAGCTCCTACGAGCAGTACTTC

clone size: -
CDR3 length: 17
D gene: -
J gene: TRBJ2-1
V gene: TRBV19
CDR3 protein: CASSIAGVASSYNEQFF
CDR3 DNA: TGTGCCAGTAGTATAGCGGGGGTAGCGAGCTCCTACAATGAGCAGTTCTTC

clone size: -
CDR3 length: 17
D gene: -
J gene: TRBJ1-2
V gene: TRBV15
CDR3 protein: CATSRDRRVGSNYGYTF
CDR3 DNA: TGTGCCACCAGCAGAGATCGGAGGGTCGGGTCTAACTATGGCTACACCTTC

clone size: -
CDR3 length: 16
D gene: TRBD2
J gene: TRBJ2-1
V gene: TRBV4-1
CDR3 protein: CASSQTGLAGVNEQFF
CDR3 DNA: TGCGCCAGCAGCCAAACGGGACTAGCGGGAGTTAATGAGCAGTTCTTC

clone size: once
CDR3 length: 16
D gene: TRBD2
J gene: TRBJ2-4
V gene: TRBV5-3
CDR3 protein: CARLNSGKMAKNIQYF
CDR3 DNA: TGTGCCAGATTAAATAGCGGGAAAATGGCCAAAAACATTCAGTACTTC